Listed below are T cell receptor beta chains from one sample, sequenced in a study of prognosis after radiotherapy for stage I lung cancer. From the multiplex PCR reads, TCRdb called clonotypes with MiXCR, one entry per CDR3 protein. This sample has 11,000 to 15,000 distinct CDR3 sequences, with approximately 30% found just once. The sequencing here drew on PBMCs, taken before or after stereotactic body radiation therapy (not recorded which). These receptor sequences come from a donor aged 50 or older with non-small cell lung cancer. Each CDR3 is given with its conserved first and last residue. The order of the fields is CDR3 protein, CDR3 DNA, V gene, J gene, clone size, D gene. D genes are given only for firm matches. For some rows the clone size is stated as once, few or many, or as a class when expanded; others skip it.

CASSLAGVTDTQYF	TGTGCCAGCAGCTTAGCGGGAGTCACAGATACGCAGTATTTT	TRBV12-3/TRBV12-4	TRBJ2-3	medium-sized	TRBD2
CASTSGRNTGELFF	TGTGCCAGCACCTCGGGACGGAACACCGGGGAGCTGTTTTTT	TRBV12-3/TRBV12-4	TRBJ2-2	medium-sized	NA
CASGGSLYEQYF	TGTGCCTCCGGGGGGTCCCTCTACGAGCAGTACTTC	TRBV10-3	TRBJ2-7	many	TRBD2
CASSSAGGGTYEQYF	TGTGCCAGCAGTTCCGCGGGAGGCGGCACCTACGAGCAGTACTTC	TRBV28	TRBJ2-7	medium-sized	TRBD2
CASIRPGQGLYEQYF	TGTGCCAGCATTCGACCGGGACAGGGTCTTTACGAGCAGTACTTC	TRBV2	TRBJ2-7	many	TRBD1
CSARTTKQGVYEQYF	TGCAGTGCTCGAACAACGAAACAGGGGGTCTACGAGCAGTACTTC	TRBV20-1	TRBJ2-7	many	TRBD1
CASSPAGGQGTDTQYF	TGTGCCAGCAGTCCAGCGGGAGGGCAGGGCACAGATACGCAGTATTTT	TRBV28	TRBJ2-3	medium-sized	TRBD2
CSASHYDTQYF	TGCAGTGCCAGTCACTACGATACGCAGTATTTT	TRBV20-1	TRBJ2-3	medium-sized	NA
CSARLGTYGYTF	TGCAGTGCTAGATTAGGTACCTATGGCTACACCTTC	TRBV20-1	TRBJ1-2	many	NA
CASSQGAWGNTQYF	TGTGCCAGCAGCCAGGGGGCGTGGGGGAATACGCAGTATTTT	TRBV3-1	TRBJ2-3	many	NA
CASRLAQNTGELFF	TGTGCCAGCAGGTTGGCACAGAACACCGGGGAGCTGTTTTTT	TRBV27	TRBJ2-2	NA	NA
CASSRETANTGELFF	TGCGCCAGCAGTAGGGAGACGGCGAACACCGGGGAGCTGTTTTTT	TRBV5-1	TRBJ2-2	many	NA
CASSPGLADEQFF	TGTGCCAGCAGCCCGGGACTAGCTGACGAGCAGTTCTTC	TRBV13	TRBJ2-1	many	TRBD2
CANSFRDTSYNEQFF	TGTGCCAACAGTTTCCGGGACACCTCCTACAATGAGCAGTTCTTC	TRBV27	TRBJ2-1	many	NA
CDSSHGEGMQYF	TGTGACAGCAGCCACGGAGAGGGAATGCAGTATTTT	TRBV7-9	TRBJ2-3	NA	NA
CASSEAHGTLSQETQYF	TGTGCCAGCAGTGAAGCGCATGGGACACTCTCGCAAGAGACCCAGTACTTC	TRBV6-1	TRBJ2-5	many	NA
CASEDMGGLGEQYF	TGTGCCAGTGAAGACATGGGTGGCTTGGGGGAGCAGTACTTC	TRBV6-1	TRBJ2-7	NA	NA
CASSEGGEDEQYF	TGTGCCAGCAGTGAAGGTGGCGAGGATGAGCAGTACTTC	TRBV6-1	TRBJ2-7	medium-sized	NA
CSAIERSLWGSFF	TGCAGTGCTATAGAGCGGAGTCTGTGGGGGTCTTTCTTT	TRBV20-1	TRBJ1-1	NA	NA
CASSRGIDNSPLHF	TGTGCCAGCTCGCGGGGTATAGATAATTCACCCCTCCACTTT	TRBV18	TRBJ1-6	NA	NA